This is a list of T cell receptor beta chains from one sample in a study of blood T cells in healthy people across ages. TCRdb recomputed calls from the 5' RACE reads with MiXCR, one row per CDR3 protein. This table has roughly 790,000 distinct CDR3 sequences, around 46% appearing once. Sample: blood. The receptors originated from a woman aged 55-69 years in good health. The CDR3 runs from the conserved cysteine through the conserved F or W. A D gene is named only where the DNA matches it firmly. Size is stated for part of the rows, as once, few or many counts, or as a class when the clone is expanded.

j_call: TRBJ2-7; v_call: TRBV4-2; clone_size: -; d_call: TRBD1; cdr3_nt: TGTGCCAGCAGCGAGACAGGGGTTTACGAGCAGTACTTC; cdr3_aa: CASSETGVYEQYF
j_call: TRBJ2-1; v_call: TRBV2; clone_size: few; d_call: -; cdr3_nt: TGTGCCAGCGGATATGGACGGGAGCAGTTCTTC; cdr3_aa: CASGYGREQFF
j_call: TRBJ2-3; v_call: TRBV11-2; clone_size: few; d_call: TRBD2; cdr3_nt: TGTGCCAGCAGCTTAATGGGTGGCGGGGGGAACACAGATACGCAGTATTTT; cdr3_aa: CASSLMGGGGNTDTQYF
j_call: TRBJ2-3; v_call: TRBV12-3/TRBV12-4; clone_size: few; d_call: TRBD2; cdr3_nt: TGTGCCAGCAGTTTCGCCCTAGCGGGAGGGCCGGATACGCAGTATTTT; cdr3_aa: CASSFALAGGPDTQYF
j_call: TRBJ2-7; v_call: TRBV6-2/TRBV6-3; clone_size: -; d_call: -; cdr3_nt: TGTGCCAGTTCCTACGGTATGGCAGGGGATGAGCAGTACTTC; cdr3_aa: CASSYGMAGDEQYF
j_call: TRBJ2-5; v_call: TRBV7-7; clone_size: few; d_call: -; cdr3_nt: TGTGCCAGCAGACCAACCGGGGGAGAGGACCAAGAGACCCAGTACTTC; cdr3_aa: CASRPTGGEDQETQYF
j_call: TRBJ2-3; v_call: TRBV6-1; clone_size: -; d_call: -; cdr3_nt: TGTGCCAGCAGTCCCGGGACTGCTGGCACAGATACGCAGTATTTT; cdr3_aa: CASSPGTAGTDTQYF
j_call: TRBJ1-2; v_call: TRBV20-1; clone_size: -; d_call: -; cdr3_nt: TGCAGTGCTAGAGATATTCGATCTTCCTATGGCTACACCTTC; cdr3_aa: CSARDIRSSYGYTF
j_call: TRBJ1-2; v_call: TRBV4-3; clone_size: few; d_call: TRBD1; cdr3_nt: TGCGCCAGCAGCCTGGGACAGACGCATAACTATGGCTACACCTTC; cdr3_aa: CASSLGQTHNYGYTF
j_call: TRBJ2-5; v_call: TRBV5-1; clone_size: -; d_call: -; cdr3_nt: TGCGCCAGCACCGGACAAGAGACCCAGTACTTC; cdr3_aa: CASTGQETQYF
j_call: TRBJ2-7; v_call: TRBV9; clone_size: -; d_call: -; cdr3_nt: TGTGCCAGCAGCGTAGGCAGGGATGGAGGGTACGAGCAGTACTTC; cdr3_aa: CASSVGRDGGYEQYF
j_call: TRBJ2-5; v_call: TRBV4-1; clone_size: -; d_call: -; cdr3_nt: TGCGCCAGCAGCTTCCAATGGTCAGGACTATACCAAGAGACCCAGTACTTC; cdr3_aa: CASSFQWSGLYQETQYF
j_call: TRBJ1-5; v_call: TRBV6-5; clone_size: -; d_call: -; cdr3_nt: TGTGCCAGCAGGTTTGGGGGCGCATACGGGGAGCCCCAGCATTTT; cdr3_aa: CASRFGGAYGEPQHF
j_call: TRBJ2-1; v_call: TRBV27; clone_size: few; d_call: TRBD1; cdr3_nt: TGTGCCAGCAGTTTACGACAGGGAATCGACAGTGAGCAGTTCTTC; cdr3_aa: CASSLRQGIDSEQFF
j_call: TRBJ2-2; v_call: TRBV20-1; clone_size: few; d_call: TRBD2; cdr3_nt: TGCAGTGCTAGGCTCGGGACTAGCGGGAGTAACACCGGGGAGCTGTTTTTT; cdr3_aa: CSARLGTSGSNTGELFF
j_call: TRBJ2-6; v_call: TRBV7-9; clone_size: -; d_call: -; cdr3_nt: TGTGCAGTCAGCTCTGGGGCCAACGTCCTGACTTTC; cdr3_aa: CAVSSGANVLTF
j_call: TRBJ1-2; v_call: TRBV24-1; clone_size: -; d_call: TRBD1; cdr3_nt: TGTGCCACCAGTGAGAGACAGGGGTCTGGCTACACCTTC; cdr3_aa: CATSERQGSGYTF
j_call: TRBJ2-3; v_call: TRBV20-1; clone_size: -; d_call: TRBD2; cdr3_nt: TGCAGTGCCGAACCGCTTAGCGGGAGCACAGATACGCAGTATTTT; cdr3_aa: CSAEPLSGSTDTQYF
j_call: TRBJ2-5; v_call: TRBV3-1; clone_size: -; d_call: -; cdr3_nt: TGTGCCAGCAGTCGACTAGACGCTGAGACCCAGTACTTC; cdr3_aa: CASSRLDAETQYF
j_call: TRBJ2-5; v_call: TRBV5-1; clone_size: once; d_call: TRBD2; cdr3_nt: TGCGCCAGCAGTTCGGTACTAGCGGTCCAAGAGACCCAGTACTTC; cdr3_aa: CASSSVLAVQETQYF
j_call: TRBJ2-1; v_call: TRBV12-3/TRBV12-4; clone_size: many; d_call: TRBD2; cdr3_nt: TGTGCCAGCAGTACCACCCTAGCGGGGGGGCCCGGTGAGCAGTTCTTC; cdr3_aa: CASSTTLAGGPGEQFF
j_call: TRBJ2-5; v_call: TRBV2; clone_size: -; d_call: -; cdr3_nt: TGTGCCAGCAGTGCGGAGACTCCGCGATTAGAGACCCAGTACTTC; cdr3_aa: CASSAETPRLETQYF
j_call: TRBJ2-7; v_call: TRBV25-1; clone_size: -; d_call: TRBD2; cdr3_nt: TGTGCCAGCAGTGAATTAGGACTAGCGGGTACCCACGAGCAGTACTTC; cdr3_aa: CASSELGLAGTHEQYF
j_call: TRBJ2-7; v_call: TRBV6-4; clone_size: -; d_call: TRBD2; cdr3_nt: TGTGCCAGCAGCTTGCCCGGGAGGATCTACGAGCAGTACTTC; cdr3_aa: CASSLPGRIYEQYF
j_call: TRBJ1-2; v_call: TRBV28; clone_size: few; d_call: -; cdr3_nt: TGTGCCAGCAGTCAAGGGGTGGACTATGGCTACACCTTC; cdr3_aa: CASSQGVDYGYTF
j_call: TRBJ1-4; v_call: TRBV12-3/TRBV12-4; clone_size: -; d_call: TRBD1; cdr3_nt: TGTGCCAGCAAAGAGGGACAGAGTTATAATGAAAAACTGTTTTTT; cdr3_aa: CASKEGQSYNEKLFF
j_call: TRBJ2-5; v_call: TRBV5-5; clone_size: many; d_call: TRBD2; cdr3_nt: TGTGCCAGCAGCCCGGGGACTAGCGGAGAAAACCAAGAGACCCAGTACTTC; cdr3_aa: CASSPGTSGENQETQYF
j_call: TRBJ2-7; v_call: TRBV11-2; clone_size: -; d_call: TRBD1; cdr3_nt: TGTGCCAGCAGCTTCCGGGACAGGGGCCAGCAGTACTTC; cdr3_aa: CASSFRDRGQQYF
j_call: TRBJ2-1; v_call: TRBV29-1; clone_size: many; d_call: TRBD1; cdr3_nt: TGCAGCGAGGGACAGGGTGAGCAGTTCTTC; cdr3_aa: CSEGQGEQFF
j_call: TRBJ2-3; v_call: TRBV20-1; clone_size: -; d_call: -; cdr3_nt: TGCAGTGCTAGTGGTGGGGGGAGTACGCAGTATTTT; cdr3_aa: CSASGGGSTQYF
j_call: TRBJ2-1; v_call: TRBV2; clone_size: few; d_call: TRBD2; cdr3_nt: TGTGCCAGACAGGGACTAGCGGGGGGAGATGAGCAGTTCTTC; cdr3_aa: CARQGLAGGDEQFF
j_call: TRBJ1-1; v_call: TRBV14; clone_size: -; d_call: -; cdr3_nt: TGTGCCAGCAGCCAAGATCAGGTAGGGAACACTGAAGCTTTCTTT; cdr3_aa: CASSQDQVGNTEAFF
j_call: TRBJ2-1; v_call: TRBV20-1; clone_size: few; d_call: -; cdr3_nt: TGCAGTGCTAGGCAGGGTAGCTCCTACAATGAGCAGTTCTTC; cdr3_aa: CSARQGSSYNEQFF
j_call: TRBJ1-2; v_call: TRBV12-3/TRBV12-4; clone_size: -; d_call: TRBD1; cdr3_nt: TGTGCCAGCCAGGGGGGCTCGGGGGGTGGCTACACCTTC; cdr3_aa: CASQGGSGGGYTF
j_call: TRBJ2-6; v_call: TRBV20-1; clone_size: many; d_call: -; cdr3_nt: TGCAGTGCTAGAGCTACGGCCGCCAACGTCCTGACTTTC; cdr3_aa: CSARATAANVLTF
j_call: TRBJ2-7; v_call: TRBV5-1; clone_size: -; d_call: TRBD1; cdr3_nt: TGCGCCAGCAGCAATCCGGGGACAGGGCTCTACGAGCAGTACTTC; cdr3_aa: CASSNPGTGLYEQYF
j_call: TRBJ2-2; v_call: TRBV7-9; clone_size: -; d_call: TRBD1; cdr3_nt: TGTGCCAGCAGCCCCATCTCAGGGGGCACCGGGGAGCTGTTTTTT; cdr3_aa: CASSPISGGTGELFF
j_call: TRBJ2-4; v_call: TRBV11-2; clone_size: -; d_call: -; cdr3_nt: TGTGCCAGCAGCCTAGAGATTAGCGGTGACGGCATTCAGTACTTC; cdr3_aa: CASSLEISGDGIQYF
j_call: TRBJ1-3; v_call: TRBV3-1; clone_size: -; d_call: -; cdr3_nt: TGTGCCAGCAGGATGCGCGAGTCGCCCTCTGGAAACACCATATATTTT; cdr3_aa: CASRMRESPSGNTIYF
j_call: TRBJ2-1; v_call: TRBV7-9; clone_size: -; d_call: TRBD2; cdr3_nt: TGTGCCGTAGGCCCAGCGGGAGTTTGGGATGAGCAGTTCTTC; cdr3_aa: CAVGPAGVWDEQFF
j_call: TRBJ2-1; v_call: TRBV2; clone_size: few; d_call: TRBD2; cdr3_nt: TGTGCCAGCAAGCGGGCTAGCGGAGGTTACAATGAGCAGTTCTTC; cdr3_aa: CASKRASGGYNEQFF
j_call: TRBJ2-1; v_call: TRBV20-1; clone_size: -; d_call: TRBD2; cdr3_nt: TGCAGTGCTAGCGAGCGGGGGGTTGATGAGCAGTTCTTC; cdr3_aa: CSASERGVDEQFF